This T cell receptor beta chain was found in a study of CD8 T cells in Susac syndrome. In its sample, this clonotype was seen a few times. CD8+ and CD4+ T cells circulating in blood were sequenced for TCR beta. The multiple sclerosis controls consisted of treatment-naive patients with relapsing-remitting disease, either stable or active. Reverse transcription of about 0.45 to 1 ug RNA was performed with random hexamers. In TCRdb, the immunoSEQ multiplex PCR reads were re-called with MiXCR into one record per CDR3 protein. The data show approximately 140,000 distinct CDR3 sequences, 75% to 90% seen once. Trimming took off 0 bases at V and 4 bases at J, with 3 bases between the two ends. CDR1 GTSNPN and CDR2 SVGIG come from the germline V gene (reference sequence). This CDR3 has 11 residues.

The rearrangement joins TRBV30 to TRBJ1-1; no clear D gene. This clonotype originated in a human donor with multiple sclerosis. The sequenced sample was CD8+ T cells from PBMCs. CDR3 residues: CAWSVLTEAFF. In DNA form, the CDR3 reads TGTGCCTGGAGTGTTCTCACTGAAGCTTTCTTT.